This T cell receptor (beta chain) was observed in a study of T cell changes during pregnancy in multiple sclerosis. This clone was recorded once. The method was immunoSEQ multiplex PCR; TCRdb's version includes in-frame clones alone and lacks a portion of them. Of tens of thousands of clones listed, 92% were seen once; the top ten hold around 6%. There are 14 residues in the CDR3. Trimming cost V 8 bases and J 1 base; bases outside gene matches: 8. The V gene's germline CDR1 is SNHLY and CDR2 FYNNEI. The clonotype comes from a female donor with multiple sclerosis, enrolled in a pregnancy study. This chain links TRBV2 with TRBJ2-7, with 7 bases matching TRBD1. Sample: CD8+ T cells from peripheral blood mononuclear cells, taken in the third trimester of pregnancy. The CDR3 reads CASFSGTDSYEQYF. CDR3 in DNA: TGTGCCAGCTTTTCTGGGACAGATTCCTACGAGCAGTACTTC. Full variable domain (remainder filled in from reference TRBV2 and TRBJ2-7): EPEVTQTPSHQVTQMGQEVILRCVPISNHLYFYWYRQILGQKVEFLVSFYNNEISEKSEIFDDQFSVERPDGSNFTLKIRSTKLEDSAMYFCASFSGTDSYEQYFGPGTRLTVT.